This TCR beta chain was sequenced during a study of T-cell reconstitution after alpha-beta-depleted transplantation in children. This clonotype was counted at least ten times. CDR1 SGHTA and CDR2 FQGNSA come from the germline V gene. CDR3 length: 13 amino acids. TCRbeta library construction was performed incorporating unique molecular identifiers. Each CDR3 protein is one row after TCRdb ran MiXCR on the PCR reads. The sample contains almost 400,000 distinct CDR3 sequences, over 20% of which appear only once. The chain employs TRBV7-2 and TRBJ2-5; D unclear. The clonotype was recovered from a human donor who donated a stem cell graft to a child with acute myeloid leukemia. The specimen comprised PBMCs from the stem cell graft donor, sampled from the stem cell graft. The CDR3 DNA is TGTGCAGATGCGAGATTCCACCAAGAGACCCAGTACTTC. Translation: CADARFHQETQYF.